The rows below give T cell receptor beta chains drawn from one sample of a study of blood T cell repertoires in COVID-19. Repertoires were generated with immunoSEQ multiplex PCR, while TCRdb's copy carries only in-frame clones and drops some. The sample holds roughly 150,000 clones, approximately 84% seen once. The source material was peripheral blood. The receptors here all came from an elderly woman with acute or convalescent COVID-19. CDR3s include the opening cysteine and the closing phenylalanine or tryptophan.

j_gene: TRBJ2-1
v_gene: TRBV7-9
CDR3aa: CASNLSGNEQFF

j_gene: TRBJ1-5
v_gene: TRBV7-8
CDR3aa: CASSPLTGGNQPQHF

j_gene: TRBJ2-7
v_gene: TRBV19
CDR3aa: CASSPGQGMREQYF

j_gene: TRBJ2-3
v_gene: TRBV5-1
CDR3aa: CASSSGLVGSTDTQYF

j_gene: TRBJ1-2
v_gene: TRBV5-5
CDR3aa: CASSLVSRGPLANYGYTF

j_gene: TRBJ1-5
v_gene: TRBV27
CDR3aa: CASSSLGGGNQPQHF

j_gene: TRBJ2-7
v_gene: TRBV7-9
CDR3aa: CASSKGLTSPNYEQYF

j_gene: TRBJ1-2
v_gene: TRBV6-5
CDR3aa: CASRQPGQGYGYTF

j_gene: TRBJ2-2
v_gene: TRBV27
CDR3aa: CASRRTGNTGELFF

j_gene: TRBJ2-2
v_gene: TRBV18
CDR3aa: CASSPSRGQVNTGELFF

j_gene: TRBJ2-7
v_gene: TRBV2
CDR3aa: CASSEPTAGLYEQYF

j_gene: TRBJ1-3
v_gene: TRBV10-3
CDR3aa: CAISAASAGDGNTIYF

j_gene: TRBJ1-5
v_gene: TRBV18
CDR3aa: CASSPRGHDEPQHF

j_gene: TRBJ1-3
v_gene: TRBV7-8
CDR3aa: CASSLGGSGNTIYF

j_gene: TRBJ2-3
v_gene: TRBV24-1
CDR3aa: CATSDTGTGNTDTQYF

j_gene: TRBJ2-1
v_gene: TRBV5-1
CDR3aa: CASSLDSFDRGNEQFF

j_gene: TRBJ2-1
v_gene: TRBV30
CDR3aa: CAWSGLPYTEQFF

j_gene: TRBJ2-7
v_gene: TRBV6-6
CDR3aa: CASNDGVRPSYEQYF

j_gene: TRBJ2-7
v_gene: TRBV2
CDR3aa: CASSEARGNEQYF

j_gene: TRBJ2-1
v_gene: TRBV5-1
CDR3aa: CASSFPGTSGEGYNEQFF

j_gene: TRBJ2-1
v_gene: TRBV5-1
CDR3aa: CASGRFSGNEQFF

j_gene: TRBJ2-7
v_gene: TRBV3-1/TRBV3-2
CDR3aa: CASSQTGNYEQYF

j_gene: TRBJ2-7
v_gene: TRBV11-2
CDR3aa: CASTRQLNYEQYF

j_gene: TRBJ2-2
v_gene: TRBV2
CDR3aa: CASSKKRTGRTGELFF

j_gene: TRBJ1-2
v_gene: TRBV19
CDR3aa: CASTGGGYGYTF

j_gene: TRBJ2-7
v_gene: TRBV2
CDR3aa: CASSEQGGLGEQYF

j_gene: TRBJ1-1
v_gene: TRBV3-1/TRBV3-2
CDR3aa: CASGPGFEAFF

j_gene: TRBJ1-2
v_gene: TRBV5-1
CDR3aa: CASSLERQTAYGYTF

j_gene: TRBJ2-5
v_gene: TRBV11-1
CDR3aa: CASSLDLQETQYF

j_gene: TRBJ1-4
v_gene: TRBV19
CDR3aa: CASSGGTLVENEKLFF

j_gene: TRBJ2-5
v_gene: TRBV28
CDR3aa: CASRGLAGGGQETQYF

j_gene: TRBJ2-1
v_gene: TRBV19
CDR3aa: CASTPGDGGASNEQFF

j_gene: TRBJ1-1
v_gene: TRBV9
CDR3aa: CASSATGGVMNTEAFF

j_gene: TRBJ1-2
v_gene: TRBV19
CDR3aa: CASSIQGAGGYTF

j_gene: TRBJ1-5
v_gene: TRBV7-9
CDR3aa: CASSLGGSYQPQHF

j_gene: TRBJ1-6
v_gene: TRBV4-1
CDR3aa: CASSQDLRVYNSPLHF

j_gene: TRBJ2-7
v_gene: TRBV27
CDR3aa: CASSSQGQRSYEQYF

j_gene: TRBJ1-2
v_gene: TRBV12-3/TRBV12-4
CDR3aa: CASGQGSYGYTF

j_gene: TRBJ2-2
v_gene: TRBV5-1
CDR3aa: CASSSGGGAATGELFF

j_gene: TRBJ2-2
v_gene: TRBV2
CDR3aa: CASQERTSNGELFF

j_gene: TRBJ2-2
v_gene: TRBV3-1/TRBV3-2
CDR3aa: CASSQAPQGGVTGELFF

j_gene: TRBJ2-1
v_gene: TRBV6-5
CDR3aa: CASSSGTSGNNEQFF

j_gene: TRBJ1-2
v_gene: TRBV19
CDR3aa: CASSIAGQGSLYGYTF

j_gene: TRBJ2-1
v_gene: TRBV5-4
CDR3aa: CASSLPASSYNEQFF

j_gene: TRBJ1-1
v_gene: TRBV7-3
CDR3aa: CASSLSGGQGRIHTEAFF

j_gene: TRBJ2-5
v_gene: TRBV6-1
CDR3aa: CASSEGVAGGETQYF

j_gene: TRBJ2-7
v_gene: TRBV6-5
CDR3aa: CASTRVQGASYEQYF

j_gene: TRBJ2-6
v_gene: TRBV7-9
CDR3aa: CASSRGGSGANVLTF

j_gene: TRBJ1-4
v_gene: TRBV30
CDR3aa: CACDRRLNEKLFF

j_gene: TRBJ1-5
v_gene: TRBV4-1
CDR3aa: CASSQVEHQPQHF

j_gene: TRBJ1-4
v_gene: TRBV28
CDR3aa: CASSGDREKLFF

j_gene: TRBJ2-4
v_gene: TRBV6-2/TRBV6-3
CDR3aa: CASSRGIAKNIQYF

j_gene: TRBJ2-7
v_gene: TRBV5-1
CDR3aa: CASSLGQGSYEQYF

j_gene: TRBJ1-5
v_gene: TRBV10-1
CDR3aa: CASSWDRVGNQPQHF

j_gene: TRBJ1-2
v_gene: TRBV2
CDR3aa: CASSNTGGSYYGYTF